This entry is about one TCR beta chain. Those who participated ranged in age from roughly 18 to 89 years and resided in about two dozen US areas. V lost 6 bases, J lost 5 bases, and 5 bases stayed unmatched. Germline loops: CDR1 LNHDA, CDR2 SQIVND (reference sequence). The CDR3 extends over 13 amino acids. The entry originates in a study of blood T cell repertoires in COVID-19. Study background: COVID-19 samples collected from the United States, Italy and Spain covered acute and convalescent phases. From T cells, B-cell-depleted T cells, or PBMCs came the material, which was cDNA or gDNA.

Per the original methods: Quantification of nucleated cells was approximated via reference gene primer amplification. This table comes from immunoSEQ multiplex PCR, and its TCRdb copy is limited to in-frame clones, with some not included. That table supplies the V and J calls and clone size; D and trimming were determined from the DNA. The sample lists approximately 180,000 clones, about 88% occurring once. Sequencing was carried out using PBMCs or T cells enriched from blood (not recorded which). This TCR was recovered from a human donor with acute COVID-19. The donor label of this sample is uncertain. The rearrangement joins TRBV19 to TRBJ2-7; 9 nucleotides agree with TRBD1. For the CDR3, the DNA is TGTGCCAGTAGCCCGGGACAGGGAAACGAGCAGTACTTC. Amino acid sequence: CASSPGQGNEQYF.